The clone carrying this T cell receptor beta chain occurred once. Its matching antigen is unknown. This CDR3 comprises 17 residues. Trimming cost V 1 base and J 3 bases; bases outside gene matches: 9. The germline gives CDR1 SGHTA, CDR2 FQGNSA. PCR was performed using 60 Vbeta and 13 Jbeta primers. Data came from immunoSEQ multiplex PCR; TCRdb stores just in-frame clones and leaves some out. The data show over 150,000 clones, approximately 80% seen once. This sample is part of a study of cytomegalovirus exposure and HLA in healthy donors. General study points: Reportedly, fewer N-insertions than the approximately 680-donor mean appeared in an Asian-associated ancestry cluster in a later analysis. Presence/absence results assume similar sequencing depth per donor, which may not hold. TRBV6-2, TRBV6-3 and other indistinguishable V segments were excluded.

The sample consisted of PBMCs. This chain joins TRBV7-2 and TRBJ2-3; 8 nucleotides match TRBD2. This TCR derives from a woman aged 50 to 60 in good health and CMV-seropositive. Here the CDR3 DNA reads TGTGCCAGCAGCTTAGATACGGGGGGGGCCCTTACAGATACGCAGTATTTT. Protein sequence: CASSLDTGGALTDTQYF. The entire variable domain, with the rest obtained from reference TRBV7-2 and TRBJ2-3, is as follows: GAGVSQSPSNKVTEKGKDVELRCDPISGHTALYWYRQSLGQGLEFLIYFQGNSAPDKSGLPSDRFSAERTGGSVSTLTIQRTQQEDSAVYLCASSLDTGGALTDTQYFGPGTRLTVL.